What follows is one T cell receptor (beta chain) and its context. TCR cDNA libraries came from RNA via a modified published protocol. Each CDR3 protein is one row after TCRdb ran MiXCR on the 5' RACE reads. The data hold hundreds of thousands of distinct CDR3 sequences, with over 25% observed a single time. The sample is drawn from a study of identical twins' blood T cells. Study context: About six alpha and about 6 beta libraries together yielded about 50 million reads.

The V end lost 6 bases, the J end lost 3 bases, and 12 bases lay between the germline ends. Germline CDR1 and CDR2: SQVTM and ANQGSEA. This CDR3 spans 12 amino acids. The donors were healthy female monozygous twins, three pairs in total. The sequencing sample was made of PBMCs. The chain has TRBV29-1 and TRBJ2-7; D unresolved. The receptor's source is a woman aged 18-50 years in good health. The CDR3: CSVRVDYYEQYF. For the CDR3, the DNA is TGCAGCGTCAGAGTGGATTACTACGAGCAGTACTTC.